One sample yielded the 17 T cell receptor beta chains listed below, sequenced in a study of shared clonotypes between healthy human individuals. The protocol was immunoSEQ multiplex PCR, while the TCRdb copy is restricted to in-frame clones and leaves out a portion. The sample lists about 490,000 clones, roughly 80% occurring once. The sequenced sample consisted of PBMCs. These TCRs come from a woman aged 40 to 49 in good health. Some clones in this sample may be carry-over from other donors' samples.

About this clone: A far bigger clonotype differs at one base, so this is likely a read error. The chain is built from TRBV29-1 and TRBJ1-1, with D hard to call. The germline gives CDR1 SQVTM, CDR2 ANQGSEA. CDR3 length: 13 amino acids. The CDR3 DNA reads TGCAGAGTCACAGTAGGGTTAGACACTGAAGCTTTCTTT. As protein: CRVTVGLDTEAFF.

The gene calls are TRBV11-3 and TRBJ2-1, with D possibly matching TRBD2 (6 bases). Trimming took off 5 bases at V and 3 bases at J, with 11 bases between the two ends. Germline assignment: CDR1 SGHNT and CDR2 YENEEA. CDR3 size: 14 residues. The CDR3 nucleotides read TGTGCCAGCAGCCCCGGACTACACTACAATGAGCAGTTCTTC. This encodes CASSPGLHYNEQFF. The full variable domain, its missing parts supplied by reference TRBV11-3 and TRBJ2-1, is EAGVVQSPRYKIIEKKQPVAFWCNPISGHNTLYWYLQNLGQGPELLIRYENEEAVDDSQLPKDRFSAERLKGVDSTLKIQPAELGDSAVYLCASSPGLHYNEQFFGPGTRLTVL.

This clone was recorded once. This chain connects TRBV4-3 to TRBJ2-2, with a weak D call TRBD2 (6 bases). The germline gives CDR1 LGHNA, CDR2 YSLEER. The V gene lost 0 bases and the J gene lost 4 bases, with 12 bases spanning the gap. The CDR3 is made up of 16 amino acids. The CDR3 here is CASSQDGTGVTGELFF. CDR3 DNA sequence: TGCGCCAGCAGCCAAGATGGAACGGGAGTCACCGGGGAGCTGTTTTTT.

The chain links TRBV29-1 to TRBJ2-5, with TRBD1 as a possible D gene (6 bases). The length of the CDR3 is 15 residues. Germline V gene sequence: CDR1 SQVTM, CDR2 ANQGSEA. Trimming took 4 bases from V and 4 from J, leaving 19 bases between them. CDR3 coding DNA: TGCAGCGTTGCTCAGGGGTGGGGAAGAGCAGAGACCCAGTACTTC. Protein: CSVAQGWGRAETQYF. Full variable domain (remainder filled in from reference TRBV29-1 and TRBJ2-5): SAVISQKPSRDICQRGTSLTIQCQVDSQVTMMFWYRQQPGQSLTLIATANQGSEATYESGFVIDKFPISRPNLTFSTLTVSNMSPEDSSIYLCSVAQGWGRAETQYFGPGTRLLVL.

Concerning this clone itself: The sample has other DNA sequences that encode this CDR3 too. This sequence joins TRBV7-9 and TRBJ2-1; tentative D call: TRBD2 (6 bases). This CDR3 contains 15 residues. The V end lost 1 base, the J end lost 0 bases, and 7 bases lay between the germline ends. Germline V CDR1 and CDR2: SEHNR, FQNEAQ (reference sequence). The CDR3 sequence: CASSLVGGSYNEQFF. The CDR3 nucleotides are TGTGCCAGCAGCTTAGTCGGGGGCTCCTACAATGAGCAGTTCTTC.

Comments on this clone: A read error is the likely source, as a far larger clone sits one nucleotide away. The chain couples TRBV28 to TRBJ2-7; 7 bases line up with TRBD1. The length of the CDR3 is 13 residues. Looked up from germline, CDR1 is MDHEN and CDR2 is SYDVKM. The CDR3 DNA reads TGTGCCAGTCGGGGACAGTCCTCCTACGAGCAGCACTTC. Translated, it gives CASRGQSSYEQHF.

A remark on this clone: This sequence is one base from a far larger clone and is likely a read error. V usage is TRBV19 and J usage is TRBJ2-6, with D possibly matching TRBD1 (6 bases). The germline V gene has CDR1 LNHDA and CDR2 SQIVND (reference sequence). CDR3 size: 16 residues. The CDR3 protein is CASSREQGTGANALTF. The DNA of the CDR3 is TGTGCCAGTAGTCGCGAACAGGGTACTGGGGCCAACGCCCTGACTTTC.

The chain carries TRBV11-2 and TRBJ2-4, with 7 bases matching TRBD1. The CDR3 spans 15 residues. The J segment lost 9 bases and the V segment lost 5 bases, leaving 13 bases of the junction unmatched. Germline CDR1 reads SGHAT; CDR2 reads FQNNGV. Here the CDR3 DNA reads TGTGCCAGCAGCCCGAACAGGGGCCGAGGCGGCATTCAGTACTTC. Translating it yields CASSPNRGRGGIQYF.

This clone was found once. The rearrangement joins TRBV19 to TRBJ2-2, with D perhaps TRBD1 (6 bases). CDR1 is LNHDA, CDR2 SQIVND, per germline (reference sequence). This CDR3 spans 15 amino acids. The ends were cut back, 1 base at V and 2 bases at J, with 8 bases in the middle. The DNA of the CDR3 is TGTGCCAGTAGTATAGCGGGACACAACACCGGGGAGCTGTTTTTT. As protein: CASSIAGHNTGELFF.

This clone was recorded a few times. In nucleotides, the CDR3 is TGCGCCAGCAGCCCTCCTGGGACTAGCGGGAGACATGAGCAGTTCTTC. Protein product: CASSPPGTSGRHEQFF. The chain has TRBV4-1 and TRBJ2-1, with TRBD2 matching 14 bases. From germline, CDR1 is MGHRA and CDR2 YSYEKL. With V trimmed by 4 bases and J by 8 bases, 7 bases remained unmatched. This CDR3 is 16 amino acids long.

The chain carries TRBV7-3 and TRBJ2-2, with 13 bases lining up with TRBD2. J lost 7 bases, V lost 5 bases, and 7 bases had no gene match. The CDR3 has 16 residues. CDR1 and CDR2 (germline): SGHTA, FQGTGA. DNA of the CDR3: TGTGCCAGCAGCGCCCGCGGGACTAGCGGGATCGGGGAGCTGTTTTTT. This sequence encodes CASSARGTSGIGELFF.

V gene TRBV2 combines with J gene TRBJ1-5; D gene uncertain. Germline V CDR1 and CDR2: SNHLY, FYNNEI. V lost 5 bases and J lost 4, with 9 bases in between. The CDR3 consists of 13 residues. CDR3 nucleotide sequence: TGTGCCAGCAGTATCCCAGAAAATCAGCCCCAGCATTTT. Encoded protein: CASSIPENQPQHF.

This clone has a single count. The gene calls are TRBV5-1 and TRBJ1-1; 7 bases agree with TRBD1. The CDR3 loop spans 16 amino acids. Germline CDR1 is SGHRS and CDR2 is YFSETQ. After removal of 0 bases from V and 0 bases from J, the junction contained 5 bases not matched to a gene. As DNA, the CDR3 is TGCGCCAGCAGCTTGGCTACAGGGGCCATGAACACTGAAGCTTTCTTT. It is translated as CASSLATGAMNTEAFF.

The V gene is TRBV7-9, the J gene TRBJ1-2; D may be TRBD1 (5 bases). The germline CDR1 and CDR2 sequences are SEHNR and FQNEAQ (reference sequence). V gave up 5 bases and J gave up 6 bases, with 13 bases separating them. This CDR3 region has 13 residues. For the CDR3, the DNA is TGTGCCAGCAGCCCATACGGGGGGGATGGCTACACCTTC. Translating gives CASSPYGGDGYTF.

Regarding this clone: Only one base separates this from a far larger clonotype, so it likely reflects a read error. The CDR3 here is CSVEVLGHGYYGYTF. For the CDR3, the DNA is TGCAGCGTTGAAGTATTAGGGCATGGATACTATGGCTACACCTTC. The rearrangement uses TRBV29-1 and TRBJ1-2; D gene ambiguous. CDR1 and CDR2 (germline): SQVTM, ANQGSEA. The CDR3 covers 15 residues. Trimming pared 1 base from V and 3 bases from J, leaving 15 bases between.

The V call is TRBV7-6, the J call TRBJ1-4; D is perhaps TRBD1 (5 bases). Germline CDR1 reads SGHVS; CDR2 reads FNYEAQ. Trimming removed 1 base from V and 4 bases from J, with 13 bases in between. CDR3 length: 16 amino acids. CDR3 in DNA: TGTGCCAGCAGCTTAGTTGGAGGGGCACATAATGAAAAACTGTTTTTT. Translating it yields CASSLVGGAHNEKLFF.

This clone appeared a few times. This chain connects TRBV7-7 to TRBJ2-5; D is perhaps TRBD1 (5 bases). CDR1 is SSHAT and CDR2 is FNYEAQ in the germline V gene (reference sequence). V gave up 4 bases and J gave up 2 bases, with 8 bases separating them. The CDR3 length is 13 residues. The CDR3 reads CASSSDRQETQYF. The CDR3 nucleotides read TGTGCCAGCAGCTCCGACAGACAAGAGACCCAGTACTTC.